What follows is one T cell receptor (beta chain) and its context. Its cognate antigen is unknown. Ahead of sequencing, the ViraFEST assay grew antigen-specific CD4+ T cells using viral peptide pools. Subsequent to a culture period of approximately 11 days, CD4+ T cells were isolated. In the vaccine recipients, nucleocapsid antibodies were negative and there was no prior SARS-CoV-2 infection. Both day 3 and day 7 saw half the medium replaced with IL-2 medium. Produced via immunoSEQ multiplex PCR; TCRdb's table is partial and in-frame only. Of under 30,000 clones in the sample, roughly 80% were seen once. These data are taken from a study of vaccination effects on CD4 cells after COVID-19. Across the study: It was two doses of either the BNT162b2 or mRNA-1273 vaccine that participants received. Study observations and caveats: Late in the post-vaccination period, infection-induced and vaccine-induced clones underwent marked clonal contraction.

Trimming took 3 bases from V and 2 from J, leaving 11 bases between them. Germline CDR1 KGHSH, CDR2 LQKENI. This CDR3 comprises 14 residues. This receptor was obtained from a human donor who received a COVID-19 vaccine. The sequenced sample was CD4+ T cells from PBMCs cultured with HCoV-NL63 spike peptides, obtained before COVID-19 vaccination. The rearrangement joins TRBV18 to TRBJ2-7; D is tentatively TRBD1 or TRBD2 (5 bases each). CDR3 DNA sequence: TGTGCCAGCTCACCCTCTGAGGGGACCTACGAGCAGTACTTC. The encoded protein is CASSPSEGTYEQYF.